These 27 T cell receptor beta chains were all obtained from the same sample, sequenced in a study of synovial regulatory T cells in juvenile arthritis. Clones were sequenced by immunoSEQ multiplex PCR, and TCRdb holds only the in-frame ones, with some missing. The table gives roughly 8,000 clones; the top ten clones make up roughly 1.7% of it. The sample was Treg cells from blood. Indicated subset: remaining (HLA-DR-negative) circulating blood Treg cells. Receptors were obtained from a donor aged 2-35 years with juvenile idiopathic arthritis.

The V and J genes are TRBV4-1 and TRBJ1-4. Germline lookup yields CDR1 MGHRA and CDR2 YSYEKL. This CDR3 is 17 amino acids long. No DNA was logged. CDR3 loop: CASSLLPGQATPEKLFF.

The V gene is TRBV5-4, the J gene TRBJ1-3; the TCRdb call, TRBD1, lacks DNA for checking. The CDR3 is made up of 12 amino acids. Only the protein is available. The germline CDR1 and CDR2 sequences are SGHNT and YYREEE (reference sequence). The CDR3 here is CASSFTGNTIYF. Looking up the rest from reference TRBV5-4 and TRBJ1-3 gives the full variable domain: ETGVTQSPTHLIKTRGQQVTLRCSSQSGHNTVSWYQQALGQGPQFIFQYYREEENGRGNFPPRFSGLQFPNYSSELNVNALELDDSALYLCASSFTGNTIYFGEGSWLTVV.

V gene TRBV20-1 combines with J gene TRBJ1-2. Germline V gene lookup returns CDR1 DFQATT and CDR2 SNEGSKA (reference sequence). The CDR3 has 10 amino acids. No DNA is given. CDR3 loop: CSARGNGYTF.

This chain joins TRBV4-1 and TRBJ2-7; the D gene TCRdb calls, TRBD2, cannot be checked with no DNA. This CDR3 has 17 residues. The entry carries no DNA sequence. Germline loops: CDR1 MGHRA, CDR2 YSYEKL. CDR3 residues: CASSQGLYTSGAEEQYF.

This chain joins TRBV5-1 and TRBJ2-7. This CDR3 contains 13 residues. There is no recorded DNA. Germline loops: CDR1 SGHRS, CDR2 YFSETQ. The CDR3 sequence is CASAVRGAYEQYF.

This sequence joins TRBV28 and TRBJ2-7; TCRdb gives TRBD2 as the D gene, but with no DNA this cannot be confirmed. The CDR3 is 16 amino acids. No DNA sequence was recorded. CDR1 is MDHEN, CDR2 SYDVKM, per germline. CDR3 residues: CASSLPAGEPSYEQYF.

The chain links TRBV7-2 to TRBJ2-5; the TCRdb call, TRBD2, lacks DNA for checking. Per the germline V gene, CDR1 is SGHTA and CDR2 is FQGNSA. This CDR3 contains 19 residues. Only the protein is available. This CDR3 is CASSLGRLDGGRGRETQYF.

V is TRBV30 and J is TRBJ1-1; TCRdb's assignment of TRBD1 cannot be checked, as there is no DNA. Germline V gives CDR1 GTSNPN, CDR2 SVGIG (reference sequence). This CDR3 is 15 amino acids long. No DNA sequence was recorded. The CDR3 loop reads CAWSVTYRKNTEAFF.

Frequency places this clone as medium-sized. The CDR3 sequence: CASSSPRGRSYEQYF. V is TRBV28 and J is TRBJ2-7; TCRdb selects TRBD2, and the lack of DNA leaves this call unchecked. From germline, CDR1 is MDHEN and CDR2 SYDVKM. The CDR3 has 15 residues. The nucleotide record is missing.

The rearrangement uses TRBV18 and TRBJ2-1. Germline assignment: CDR1 KGHSH and CDR2 LQKENI. The CDR3 covers 14 residues. Only the protein is on record. This chain's CDR3 is CASSLRDGYNEQFF.

The chain carries TRBV15 and TRBJ2-1; the TRBD2 assignment by TCRdb is unverifiable without DNA. The CDR3 covers 16 residues. Only the protein is on record. Germline V CDR1 and CDR2: LNHNV, YYDKDF (reference sequence). The chain's CDR3 is CATSREGTSPYNEQFF. Looking up the rest from reference TRBV15 and TRBJ2-1 gives the full variable domain: DAMVIQNPRYQVTQFGKPVTLSCSQTLNHNVMYWYQQKSSQAPKLLFHYYDKDFNNEADTPDNFQSRRPNTSFCFLDIRSPGLGDTAMYLCATSREGTSPYNEQFFGPGTRLTVL.

The chain employs TRBV6-5 and TRBJ2-2. Germline loops: CDR1 MNHEY, CDR2 SVGAGI. The CDR3 is made up of 12 amino acids. The DNA sequence is not available. CDR3 loop: CASSYFTGELFF.

This rearrangement joins TRBV4-2 to TRBJ2-7. The CDR3 length is 14 residues. No DNA sequence is on record. CDR1 and CDR2 (germline): LGHNA, YNFKEQ. The CDR3: CASSQGRPSYEQYF.

The V and J genes are TRBV28 and TRBJ2-2; TCRdb picks TRBD2, but there is no DNA to check that call. CDR3 length: 19 amino acids. Only the protein is on record. Per germline, CDR1 MDHEN and CDR2 SYDVKM. CDR3 sequence reads: CASSFLGLAGGQDTGELFF.

The V call is TRBV7-3, the J call TRBJ2-7; TCRdb selects TRBD2, and the lack of DNA leaves this call unchecked. This CDR3 has 15 residues. The nucleotide record is missing. Germline V gene lookup returns CDR1 SGHTA and CDR2 FQGTGA. CDR3: CASSSSSGSSYEQYF.

The J gene is TRBJ2-7, the V gene TRBV9; TCRdb picks TRBD1, but there is no DNA to check that call. The CDR3 contains 16 residues. Only the protein is on record. Germline-derived CDR1 and CDR2 are SGDLS and YYNGEE. This CDR3 reads CASSVGARQAFLEQYF. The whole variable domain, filled in from reference TRBV9 and TRBJ2-7, reads DSGVTQTPKHLITATGQRVTLRCSPRSGDLSVYWYQQSLDQGLQFLIQYYNGEERAKGNILERFSAQQFPDLHSELNLSSLELGDSALYFCASSVGARQAFLEQYFGPGTRLTVT.

The chain combines TRBV6-6 with TRBJ1-2. Germline CDR1 reads MNHNY; CDR2 reads SVGAGI (reference sequence). The CDR3 runs 14 residues. The entry carries no DNA sequence. The CDR3 here is CASSYYTANYGYTF.

The CDR3 sequence: CASSLQTGGSGTQYF. This sequence joins TRBV18 and TRBJ2-3; TCRdb's D call, TRBD1, is unchecked because there is no DNA. The germline CDR1 and CDR2 sequences are KGHSH and LQKENI. The CDR3 is made up of 15 amino acids. No DNA is recorded.

The rearrangement joins TRBV19 to TRBJ1-5. The CDR3 consists of 14 residues. No coding sequence is recorded. Germline CDR1 is LNHDA and CDR2 is SQIVND (reference sequence). The CDR3 here is CASRALLSNQPQHF. The entire variable domain, with the rest obtained from reference TRBV19 and TRBJ1-5, is as follows: DGGITQSPKYLFRKEGQNVTLSCEQNLNHDAMYWYRQDPGQGLRLIYYSQIVNDFQKGDIAEGYSVSREKKESFPLTVTSAQKNPTAFYLCASRALLSNQPQHFGDGTRLSIL.

The rearrangement uses TRBV9 and TRBJ2-1; without DNA, the TCRdb call of TRBD2 cannot be checked. CDR1 and CDR2 from the germline V gene are SGDLS and YYNGEE. This CDR3 has 17 amino acids. The record lacks a DNA sequence. The CDR3 loop is CASSVALAGGTYNEQFF. Full variable domain (outside the CDR3, taken from reference TRBV9 and TRBJ2-1): DSGVTQTPKHLITATGQRVTLRCSPRSGDLSVYWYQQSLDQGLQFLIQYYNGEERAKGNILERFSAQQFPDLHSELNLSSLELGDSALYFCASSVALAGGTYNEQFFGPGTRLTVL.

The V gene is TRBV10-2, the J gene TRBJ1-2; TCRdb picks TRBD1, but there is no DNA to check that call. The CDR3 is 13 amino acids. No DNA sequence is on record. Germline V gives CDR1 WSHSY, CDR2 SAAADI. CDR3 amino acids: CASRDSQSYGYTF.

This chain joins TRBV4-3 and TRBJ1-5. CDR3 length equals 13 residues. No nucleotide data were recorded. Germline CDR1 LGHNA, CDR2 YSLEER. The CDR3 sequence is CASSQSGDQPQHF.

This chain's CDR3 is CASRANRGKQFF. This chain links TRBV6-5 with TRBJ2-1; without DNA, the TCRdb call of TRBD1 cannot be checked. The CDR3 sequence is 12 residues long. The DNA is unrecorded. CDR1 is MNHEY, CDR2 SVGAGI, per germline.

This rearrangement joins TRBV19 to TRBJ1-2; with no DNA, the TCRdb D assignment of TRBD1 cannot be verified. There are 16 residues in the CDR3. The coding DNA is unavailable. Germline CDR1 LNHDA, CDR2 SQIVND (reference sequence). The CDR3 here is CASSPNPGTGYYGYTF.

This chain connects TRBV5-1 to TRBJ2-5; without DNA, the TCRdb call of TRBD2 cannot be checked. This CDR3 has 16 amino acids. The entry carries no DNA sequence. Germline V lookup: CDR1 SGHRS, CDR2 YFSETQ. The CDR3 loop reads CASSLRTSGSTETQYF.

CDR3 sequence reads: CAWSVGLRAGNTIYF. The chain uses TRBV30 and TRBJ1-3. The CDR3 is 15 amino acids. Only the protein sequence is given. Per germline, CDR1 GTSNPN and CDR2 SVGIG (reference sequence).

The V gene is TRBV30, the J gene TRBJ1-1; TCRdb selects TRBD1, and the lack of DNA leaves this call unchecked. The CDR3 contains 13 residues. No DNA sequence was recorded. CDR1 is GTSNPN and CDR2 is SVGIG in the germline V gene (reference sequence). The CDR3 reads CAWRRQGAVKAFF.